One sample yielded the 29 T cell receptor beta chains listed below, sequenced in a study of cytomegalovirus exposure and HLA in healthy donors (dated by TCRdb to 2016 to 2017). The library was made by the immunoSEQ multiplex PCR assay. A mixture of 60 forward primers for TCR Vbeta segments and 13 reverse primers for TCR Jbeta segments was used in the multiplex PCR. As stored in TCRdb, this immuneACCESS dataset retains in-frame rearrangements with V and J assigned. A fraction of the clones does not appear; measured against another copy, unresolved V genes explain less than half of the discrepancy, and the remainder lacks a known reason. This sample is represented by 180,000 or so clones; 60% to 80% of them were singletons. The top ten clones comprise roughly an eighth of the sample. Sequenced sample: PBMCs. These TCRs come from a man in his fifties in good health and CMV-seropositive.

This rearrangement joins TRBV6-4 to TRBJ2-1; perhaps TRBD2 as D (5 bases). This CDR3 is built from 13 residues. Trimming took 3 bases from V and 9 from J, leaving 12 bases between them. Germline CDR1 reads MRHNA; CDR2 reads SNTAGT. CDR3: CASSDLHRGEQFF. CDR3 nucleotide sequence: TGTGCCAGCAGTGATCTTCACCGGGGTGAGCAGTTCTTC.

This clone appeared a few times. V usage is TRBV18 and J usage is TRBJ2-1, with D perhaps TRBD1 (6 bases). V lost 1 base, J lost 5 bases, and 12 bases lay in between. Germline V lookup: CDR1 KGHSH, CDR2 LQKENI. This CDR3 comprises 15 residues. The CDR3 here is CASSPQQGLDNEQFF. As DNA, the CDR3 is TGTGCCAGCTCACCACAACAGGGTCTGGACAATGAGCAGTTCTTC.

This clone was recorded a few times. The chain has TRBV6-5 and TRBJ1-1, with 9 positions matching TRBD1. The J segment lost 7 bases and the V segment lost 5 bases, leaving 5 bases of the junction unmatched. The V gene's germline CDR1 is MNHEY and CDR2 SVGAGI. This CDR3 region has 13 residues. In DNA, the CDR3 is TGTGCCAGCAGTAAACAGGGGGCTGGTGAAGCTTTCTTT. It codes for CASSKQGAGEAFF.

The V and J genes are TRBV4-1 and TRBJ2-3, with a tentative D call TRBD1 (6 bases). The CDR3 contains 16 residues. Looked up from germline, CDR1 is MGHRA and CDR2 is YSYEKL. V was shortened by 3 bases and J by 2 bases, with 15 bases between the two germline ends. DNA of the CDR3: TGCGCCAGCAGCCAGGGGGCGGGCTGGGACACAGATACGCAGTATTTT. It encodes CASSQGAGWDTDTQYF.

This rearrangement joins TRBV19 to TRBJ1-2; D remains unclear. This CDR3 is built from 12 residues. Germline values: CDR1 LNHDA, CDR2 SQIVND (reference sequence). V shed 3 bases and J shed 8 bases, with 10 bases lying between them. The CDR3 reads CASSMAVQGYTF. The CDR3 nucleotides read TGTGCCAGTAGTATGGCGGTCCAGGGCTACACCTTC.

In regard to this clone: One end of the junction varies from germline; a read error may be responsible. The chain uses TRBV4-2 and TRBJ1-5; no reliable D call. The CDR3 totals 15 residues. Germline CDR1 LGHNA, CDR2 YNFKEQ. CDR3 region: CASTQTTGFNQPQHF. CDR3 DNA sequence: TGTGCCAGCACCCAAACGACGGGATTCAATCAGCCCCAGCATTTT.

This clone was picked up a small number of times. The chain employs TRBV6-5 and TRBJ1-6; 7 bases are shared with TRBD1. Unmatched junction bases numbered 6, after V lost 6 bases and J lost 7 bases. The CDR3 totals 14 residues. The germline V gene has CDR1 MNHEY and CDR2 SVGAGI. This CDR3 reads CASRTGTENSPLHF. The CDR3 nucleotides read TGTGCCAGCAGGACCGGGACAGAAAATTCACCCCTCCACTTT.

The rearrangement uses TRBV4-1 and TRBJ1-1; 9 nucleotides line up with TRBD1. This CDR3 comprises 15 residues. The V gene's germline CDR1 is MGHRA and CDR2 YSYEKL. Losses at the gene ends were 0 bases for V and 5 bases for J; bases not matched to a gene: 4. CDR3: CASSQDDRGRTEAFF. Here the CDR3 DNA reads TGCGCCAGCAGCCAAGATGACAGGGGGAGGACTGAAGCTTTCTTT.

This sequence joins TRBV6-5 and TRBJ1-5, with D perhaps matching TRBD1 (5 bases). V was pared by 5 bases and J by 2 bases, with 13 bases between. The germline CDR1 and CDR2 sequences are MNHEY and SVGAGI. The CDR3 is 15 amino acids. For the CDR3, the DNA is TGTGCCAGCAGTCCAGGGACTGTGGGCAATCAGCCCCAGCATTTT. It codes for CASSPGTVGNQPQHF.

The chain uses TRBV6-5 and TRBJ2-1, with 9 bases identical to TRBD1. V dropped 6 bases and J dropped 4; count of bases not matched to a gene: 7. This CDR3 comprises 15 residues. Germline V CDR1 and CDR2: MNHEY, SVGAGI. The CDR3 sequence: CASSLDRGYYNEQFF. The CDR3 DNA sequence: TGTGCCAGCAGCTTAGACAGGGGGTATTACAATGAGCAGTTCTTC.

This clone is a singleton in its sample. The chain recombines TRBV7-9 with TRBJ2-2; D is possibly TRBD1 (5 bases). Germline V gene sequence: CDR1 SEHNR, CDR2 FQNEAQ (reference sequence). V was cut by 1 base and J by 1 base, with 7 bases left in between. CDR3 length equals 15 residues. The CDR3, as DNA: TGTGCCAGCAGCTTAGTCAGGGAGAACACCGGGGAGCTGTTTTTT. It encodes CASSLVRENTGELFF.

The chain couples TRBV5-4 to TRBJ1-2; possible D gene TRBD1, 5 bases. V was pared by 7 bases and J by 2 bases, with 12 bases between. Germline lookup yields CDR1 SGHNT and CDR2 YYREEE (reference sequence). The CDR3 length is 13 residues. The chain's CDR3 is CASSAGRNYGYTF. For the CDR3, the DNA is TGTGCCAGCTCGGCAGGGAGGAACTATGGCTACACCTTC.

V is TRBV5-4 and J is TRBJ1-6; 10 nucleotides match TRBD1. Germline-derived CDR1 and CDR2 are SGHNT and YYREEE (reference sequence). The CDR3 length is 16 residues. Trimming at V came to 0 bases and at J to 13 bases, leaving 10 bases not matched to a gene. The chain's CDR3 is CASSLDLSGQGPPLHF. CDR3 DNA: TGTGCCAGCAGCTTGGATCTTTCGGGACAGGGGCCTCCCCTCCACTTT.

The gene calls are TRBV18 and TRBJ1-5; possibly TRBD1 for D (5 bases). V was shortened by 5 bases and J by 4 bases, with 24 bases between the two germline ends. This CDR3 region has 18 residues. In germline, CDR1 is KGHSH, CDR2 LQKENI. The CDR3 loop is CASSSSGDGSPKNQPQHF. CDR3 sequence (DNA): TGTGCCAGCTCATCGTCCGGGGACGGGAGCCCGAAGAATCAGCCCCAGCATTTT. The whole variable domain, filled in from reference TRBV18 and TRBJ1-5, reads NAGVMQNPRHLVRRRGQEARLRCSPMKGHSHVYWYRQLPEEGLKFMVYLQKENIIDESGMPKERFSAEFPKEGPSILRIQQVVRGDSAAYFCASSSSGDGSPKNQPQHFGDGTRLSIL.

This clone was picked up a small number of times. The V and J genes are TRBV6-5 and TRBJ1-1, with unresolved D. This CDR3 has 13 residues. Germline V CDR1 and CDR2: MNHEY, SVGAGI. Trimming left V 0 bases short and J 7 bases short, with 9 bases between. The CDR3 is CASSYSRRGEAFF. Here the CDR3 DNA reads TGTGCCAGCAGTTACTCGAGGCGCGGTGAAGCTTTCTTT.

This clone was detected a few times. The CDR3 region has the DNA TGTGCCAGCAGTGGTGTGGACAGGGGTATCGGTGAGCAGTTCTTC. It codes for CASSGVDRGIGEQFF. The rearrangement uses TRBV2 and TRBJ2-1; TRBD1 matches 9 bases. This CDR3 is 15 amino acids long. CDR1 and CDR2 (germline): SNHLY, FYNNEI. J was trimmed by 9 bases and V by 4 bases; bases with no gene match: 10.

This chain uses TRBV5-1 with TRBJ2-1; TRBD2 matches at 9 bases. Germline V CDR1 and CDR2: SGHRS, YFSETQ. The CDR3 length is 17 residues. The ends lost 4 bases at V and 6 bases at J; junction bases unmatched: 14. CDR3 in DNA: TGCGCCAGCAGCAACCTAAGCGGGGGGCTCGCGTCCAATGAGCAGTTCTTC. Translation: CASSNLSGGLASNEQFF.

This chain links TRBV5-1 with TRBJ2-1, with 9 bases fitting TRBD1. V shed 6 bases and J 5 bases; nucleotides not matched to a gene: 6. Germline V lookup: CDR1 SGHRS, CDR2 YFSETQ. The CDR3 has 14 residues. The CDR3 sequence: CASTETGGHNEQFF. In DNA form, the CDR3 reads TGCGCCAGCACGGAGACAGGGGGACACAATGAGCAGTTCTTC.

The V and J genes are TRBV29-1 and TRBJ1-2; 9 bases are a match to TRBD1. The CDR3 is 15 amino acids. Unmatched junction bases numbered 10, after V lost 6 bases and J lost 2 bases. Looked up from germline, CDR1 is SQVTM and CDR2 is ANQGSEA. Written as DNA, the CDR3 is TGCAGCGTCGCTCGAACCGGGACAGGGAACTATGGCTACACCTTC. Its translation: CSVARTGTGNYGYTF.

This CDR3 is CASSLWAGIGERSKNIQYF. CDR3 nucleotide sequence: TGTGCCAGCAGCTTATGGGCAGGAATTGGGGAGAGATCGAAAAACATTCAGTACTTC. The chain recombines TRBV5-6 with TRBJ2-4; TRBD2 is a possible D gene (5 bases). CDR3 length equals 19 residues. Per germline, CDR1 SGHDT and CDR2 YYEEEE. Deletions cut 2 bases from V and 4 bases from J, with 25 bases between.

This clone was detected a few times. This chain uses TRBV5-6 with TRBJ2-1; tentative D call: TRBD1 (5 bases). The CDR3 totals 15 residues. Germline CDR1 is SGHDT and CDR2 is YYEEEE. V dropped 3 bases and J dropped 5 bases, with 15 bases sitting between them. DNA of the CDR3: TGTGCCAGCAGCTCCACCTTAGGACATAACAATGAGCAGTTCTTC. It encodes CASSSTLGHNNEQFF. Full variable domain (outside the CDR3, taken from reference TRBV5-6 and TRBJ2-1): DAGVTQSPTHLIKTRGQQVTLRCSPKSGHDTVSWYQQALGQGPQFIFQYYEEEERQRGNFPDRFSGHQFPNYSSELNVNALLLGDSALYLCASSSTLGHNNEQFFGPGTRLTVL.

This chain links TRBV19 with TRBJ2-7; D not certain. The germline V gene encodes CDR1 LNHDA and CDR2 SQIVND (reference sequence). This CDR3 is 12 amino acids long. Trimming removed 7 bases at V and 3 bases at J, with 10 bases between. Here the CDR3 reads CASNSPYYEQYF. The DNA of the CDR3 is TGTGCCAGTAACAGCCCTTACTACGAGCAGTACTTC.

This chain uses TRBV5-1 with TRBJ2-7; 9 nucleotides align to TRBD1. This CDR3 has 16 residues. The germline gives CDR1 SGHRS, CDR2 YFSETQ. V trimming: 0 bases; J trimming: 1 base; junction bases outside the gene matches: 5. CDR3 loop: CASSLATGGASYEQYF. CDR3 sequence (DNA): TGCGCCAGCAGCTTGGCAACAGGGGGCGCTTCCTACGAGCAGTACTTC.

The chain has TRBV2 and TRBJ1-5; 7 bases are shared with TRBD1. CDR3 length: 15 residues. Unmatched junction bases numbered 9, after V lost 3 bases and J lost 7 bases. Germline CDR1 reads SNHLY; CDR2 reads FYNNEI. Here the CDR3 DNA reads TGTGCCAGCAGTGAGGAAGGGGGCAGGGGGCAGCCCCAGCATTTT. Protein: CASSEEGGRGQPQHF.

A single count supports this clone. The V and J genes are TRBV2 and TRBJ1-2, with D perhaps matching TRBD1 (6 bases). Trimming cost V 11 bases and J 6 bases, with 19 bases left between them. The germline CDR1 and CDR2 sequences are SNHLY and FYNNEI. The CDR3 consists of 13 residues. CDR3 in DNA: TGTGCCGGGTCAGGGGCAGGGTTTGATGGCTACACCTTC. Translated, it gives CAGSGAGFDGYTF. Full variable domain (missing parts from reference TRBV2 and TRBJ1-2): EPEVTQTPSHQVTQMGQEVILRCVPISNHLYFYWYRQILGQKVEFLVSFYNNEISEKSEIFDDQFSVERPDGSNFTLKIRSTKLEDSAMYFCAGSGAGFDGYTFGSGTRLTVV.

This chain connects TRBV5-1 to TRBJ2-3; 7 bases map to TRBD2. J gave up 5 bases and V 4 bases, and 7 bases lay outside the gene matches. The CDR3 runs 14 residues. Looked up from germline, CDR1 is SGHRS and CDR2 is YFSETQ. The chain's CDR3 is CASSDGLVLDTQYF. In DNA, the CDR3 is TGCGCCAGCAGCGACGGACTAGTTTTAGATACGCAGTATTTT.

The V call is TRBV6-5, the J call TRBJ2-7, with 7 positions matching TRBD2. The CDR3 contains 11 residues. J lost 3 bases, V lost 8 bases, and 1 base had no gene match. Germline V CDR1 and CDR2: MNHEY, SVGAGI. The CDR3: CASGEGYEQYF. CDR3 nucleotide sequence: TGTGCCAGCGGGGAGGGCTACGAGCAGTACTTC.

This clone has a single count. V is TRBV7-9 and J is TRBJ2-7, with 7 bases that match TRBD2. The CDR3 sequence is 13 residues long. CDR1 is SEHNR, CDR2 FQNEAQ, per germline (reference sequence). V dropped 3 bases and J dropped 6; count of bases not matched to a gene: 5. CDR3 protein: CASSFGREGEQYV. CDR3 DNA: TGTGCCAGCAGCTTCGGTAGGGAGGGCGAGCAGTACGTC.

The genes are TRBV9 and TRBJ1-4; no firm D call. Germline CDR1 is SGDLS and CDR2 is YYNGEE. The CDR3 sequence is 14 residues long. Trimming took 4 bases from V and 4 from J, leaving 11 bases between them. The CDR3 bases are TGTGCCAGCAGCCCGCGGATCTTTAATGAAAAACTGTTTTTT. This encodes CASSPRIFNEKLFF.